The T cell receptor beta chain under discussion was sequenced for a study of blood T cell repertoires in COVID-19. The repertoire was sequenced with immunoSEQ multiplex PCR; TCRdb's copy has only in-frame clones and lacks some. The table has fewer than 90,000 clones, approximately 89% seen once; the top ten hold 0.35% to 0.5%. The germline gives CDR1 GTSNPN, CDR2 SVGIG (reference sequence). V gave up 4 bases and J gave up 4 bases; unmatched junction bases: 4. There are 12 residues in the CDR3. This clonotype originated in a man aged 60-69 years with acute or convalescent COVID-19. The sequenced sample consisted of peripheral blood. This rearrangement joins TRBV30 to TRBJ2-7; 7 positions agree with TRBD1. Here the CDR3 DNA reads TGTGCCTGGACTCAGGGGGTTTACGAGCAGTACTTC. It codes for CAWTQGVYEQYF.